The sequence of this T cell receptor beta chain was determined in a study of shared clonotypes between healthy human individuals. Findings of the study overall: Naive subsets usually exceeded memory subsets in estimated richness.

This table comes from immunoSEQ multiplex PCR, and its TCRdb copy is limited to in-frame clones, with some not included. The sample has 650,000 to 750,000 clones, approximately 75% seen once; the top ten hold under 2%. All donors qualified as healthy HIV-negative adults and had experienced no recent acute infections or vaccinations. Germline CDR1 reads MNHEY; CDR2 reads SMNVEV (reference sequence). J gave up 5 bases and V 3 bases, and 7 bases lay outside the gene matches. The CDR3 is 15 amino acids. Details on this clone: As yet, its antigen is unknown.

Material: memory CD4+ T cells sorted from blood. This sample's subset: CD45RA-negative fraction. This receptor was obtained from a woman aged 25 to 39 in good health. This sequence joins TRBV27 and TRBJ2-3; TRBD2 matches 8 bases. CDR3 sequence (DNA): TGTGCCAGCAGTTTGAGAGCGGGAGTAAGAGATACGCAGTATTTT. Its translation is CASSLRAGVRDTQYF.